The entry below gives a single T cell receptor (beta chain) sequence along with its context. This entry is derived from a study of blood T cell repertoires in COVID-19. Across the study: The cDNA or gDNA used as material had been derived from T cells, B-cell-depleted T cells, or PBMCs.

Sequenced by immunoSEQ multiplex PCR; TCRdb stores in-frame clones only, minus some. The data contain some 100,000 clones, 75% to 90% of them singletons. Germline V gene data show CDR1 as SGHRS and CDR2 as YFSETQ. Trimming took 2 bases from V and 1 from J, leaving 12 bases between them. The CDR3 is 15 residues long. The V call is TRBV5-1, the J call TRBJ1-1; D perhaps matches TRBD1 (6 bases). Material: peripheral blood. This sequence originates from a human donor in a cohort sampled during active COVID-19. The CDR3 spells CASSFVTGRNTEAFF. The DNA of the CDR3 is TGCGCCAGCAGCTTCGTTACAGGGCGGAACACTGAAGCTTTCTTT.